The T cell receptor (beta chain) described here comes from a study of CD8 T cells in ankylosing spondylitis. Study conclusions and caveats: A motif in TCR beta, a set of 8 or 9 highly homologous variants, appeared characteristic of ankylosing spondylitis blood. The study looked at matched synovial fluid samples from ankylosing spondylitis patients. Disease-linked clones were reported to be significantly enriched there.

Trimming stripped 5 bases from V and 1 base from J, with 15 bases between. The germline CDR1 and CDR2 sequences are SGHKS and YYEKEE (reference sequence). The CDR3 is made up of 15 amino acids. This clonotype was found a few times. Its antigen is not identified. TCRdb itself ran the 5' RACE reads through MiXCR, one entry per CDR3 protein. This sample has 300,000 to 350,000 distinct CDR3 sequences, with roughly 15% found just once. This chain links TRBV5-5 with TRBJ1-2; D call uncertain. The sequenced sample consisted of blood, either unsorted or a sorted T cell fraction (not recorded which). The clonotype comes from a male donor with ankylosing spondylitis or in good health (not recorded which). The CDR3 is CASSREASNNYGYTF. The CDR3 DNA is TGTGCCAGCAGTCGGGAGGCATCCAATAACTATGGCTACACCTTC.